This T cell receptor (beta chain) was observed in a study of T cells after yellow fever vaccination. This clonotype was seen more than once but under ten times. MiXCR, applied by TCRdb to the 5' RACE reads, yields one record per CDR3 protein. The sample holds hundreds of thousands of distinct CDR3 sequences; 13% are singletons and the top ten take more than 12%. The CDR3 runs 16 residues. Germline CDR1 and CDR2: LNHDA and SQIVND (reference sequence). Trimming removed 4 bases from V and 1 base from J; junction bases left unmatched: 5. The chain recombines TRBV19 with TRBJ2-3; TRBD2 matches at 10 bases. The sample in question was PBMCs, obtained on the day of the yellow fever booster vaccination. The clonotype originates from a man aged 25-45 years who received the YFV17D yellow fever vaccine. CDR3: CASSTLAGVGTDTQYF. The CDR3 DNA reads TGTGCCAGTAGTACCCTAGCGGGGGTTGGCACAGATACGCAGTATTTT.